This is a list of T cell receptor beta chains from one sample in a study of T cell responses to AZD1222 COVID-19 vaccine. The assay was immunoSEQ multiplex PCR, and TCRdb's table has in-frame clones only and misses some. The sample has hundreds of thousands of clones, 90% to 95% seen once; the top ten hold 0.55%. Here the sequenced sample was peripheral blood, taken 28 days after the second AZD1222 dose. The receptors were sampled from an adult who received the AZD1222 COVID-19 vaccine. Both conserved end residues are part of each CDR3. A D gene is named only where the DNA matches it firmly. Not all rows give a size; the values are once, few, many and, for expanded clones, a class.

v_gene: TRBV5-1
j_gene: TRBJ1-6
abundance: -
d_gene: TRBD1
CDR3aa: CASSYRTGGSPLHF
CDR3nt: TGCGCCAGCAGCTATCGGACAGGTGGGTCACCCCTCCACTTT

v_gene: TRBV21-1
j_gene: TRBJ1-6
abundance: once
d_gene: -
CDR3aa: CASSTYREREVAQVSNSPLHF
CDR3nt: TGTGCCAGCAGCACCTACAGGGAGAGAGAAGTCGCCCAAGTTAGTAATTCACCCCTCCACTTT

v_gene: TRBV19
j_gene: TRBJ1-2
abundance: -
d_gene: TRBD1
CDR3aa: CASSLSQTGGYGYTF
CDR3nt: TGTGCCAGTAGTTTGAGCCAGACAGGGGGCTACGGCTACACCTTC

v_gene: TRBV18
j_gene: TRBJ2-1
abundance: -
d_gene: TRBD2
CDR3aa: CASSPPSGGGNEQFF
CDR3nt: TGTGCCAGCTCACCACCGTCGGGAGGGGGCAATGAGCAGTTCTTC

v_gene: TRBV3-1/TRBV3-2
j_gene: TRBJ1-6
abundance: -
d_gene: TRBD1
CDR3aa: CASSQGTGDSPLHF
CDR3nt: TGTGCCAGCAGCCAAGGAACAGGGGATTCACCCCTCCACTTT

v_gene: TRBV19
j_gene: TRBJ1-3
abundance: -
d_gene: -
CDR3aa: CASTPGERSGNTIYF
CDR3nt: TGTGCCAGTACTCCTGGGGAGCGATCTGGAAACACCATATATTTT

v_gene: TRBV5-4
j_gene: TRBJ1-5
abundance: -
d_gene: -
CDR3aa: CASSLQGREQPQHF
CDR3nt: TGTGCCAGCAGCTTACAGGGAAGAGAACAGCCCCAGCATTTT

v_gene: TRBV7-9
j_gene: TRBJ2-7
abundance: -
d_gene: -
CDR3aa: CASEAISYEQYF
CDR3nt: TGTGCCAGCGAAGCGATATCCTACGAGCAGTACTTC

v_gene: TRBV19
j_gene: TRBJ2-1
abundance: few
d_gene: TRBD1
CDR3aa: CASSKGGAGYNEQFF
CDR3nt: TGTGCCAGTAGTAAAGGGGGCGCTGGCTACAATGAGCAGTTCTTC

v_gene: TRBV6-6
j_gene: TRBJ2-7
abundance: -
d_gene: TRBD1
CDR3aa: CASSLGGTGGGEQYF
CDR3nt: TGTGCCAGCAGTTTAGGGGGGACAGGGGGTGGCGAGCAGTACTTC

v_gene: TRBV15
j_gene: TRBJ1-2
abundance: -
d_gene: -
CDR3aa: CATSREVGRGGYGYTF
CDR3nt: TGTGCCACCAGCAGAGAGGTGGGCAGGGGAGGCTATGGCTACACCTTC

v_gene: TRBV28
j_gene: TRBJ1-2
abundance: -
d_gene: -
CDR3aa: CASSLLGKDYGYTF
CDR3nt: TGTGCCAGCAGTTTGCTAGGGAAGGACTATGGCTACACCTTC

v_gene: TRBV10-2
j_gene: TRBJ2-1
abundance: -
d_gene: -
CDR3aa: CASRRWNSYYNEQFF
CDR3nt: TGCGCCAGCAGACGCTGGAACAGCTACTACAATGAGCAGTTCTTC

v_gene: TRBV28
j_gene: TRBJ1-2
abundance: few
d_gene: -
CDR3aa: CASFDSNYGYTF
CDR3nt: TGTGCCAGCTTTGACAGTAACTATGGCTACACCTTC

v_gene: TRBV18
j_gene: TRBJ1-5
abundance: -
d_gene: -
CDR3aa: CASSPLGEAQPQHF
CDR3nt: TGTGCCAGCTCACCATTAGGGGAGGCTCAGCCCCAGCATTTT

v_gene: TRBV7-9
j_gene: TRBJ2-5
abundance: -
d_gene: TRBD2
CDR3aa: CASSLDWTSVKETQYF
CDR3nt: TGTGCCAGCAGCTTAGACTGGACTAGCGTTAAAGAGACCCAGTACTTC

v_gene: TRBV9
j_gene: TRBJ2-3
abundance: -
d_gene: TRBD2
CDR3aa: CASSTRRGDTDTQYF
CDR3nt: TGTGCCAGCAGCACCCGGCGGGGGGACACAGATACGCAGTATTTT